This T cell receptor beta chain comes out of a study of shared clonotypes between healthy human individuals. V was clipped by 3 bases and J by 6 bases; unmatched bases: 12. Per the germline V gene, CDR1 is SGDLS and CDR2 is YYNGEE. The CDR3 contains 16 residues. The assay was immunoSEQ multiplex PCR, and TCRdb's table has in-frame clones only and misses some. The sample has some 2.1 million clones; just over 90% are singletons. The naive CD8 fraction comprised CD45RO-negative cells positively selected for CCR7 and excluded terminally differentiated effector memory CD45RA+ cells. Sequenced: naive CD8+ T cells from PBMCs. The TCR sequence derives from a man aged 18 to 30 in good health. Some clones in this sample may be carry-over from other donors' samples. The genes are TRBV9 and TRBJ1-2; 9 bases fit TRBD1. The CDR3 nucleotides read TGTGCCAGCAGCGGAGAGGGGGGACAGGGTAGCCATGGCTACACCTTC. Amino acid sequence: CASSGEGGQGSHGYTF.